This T cell receptor beta chain stems from a study of shared clonotypes between healthy human individuals. The J segment lost 5 bases and the V segment lost 3 bases, leaving 11 bases of the junction unmatched. The germline V gene has CDR1 SGDLS and CDR2 YYNGEE. CDR3 length: 19 residues. The genomic DNA of each subset was split evenly across several immunoSEQ plates. Profiling relied on immunoSEQ multiplex PCR, and the TCRdb table lists in-frame clones only, not all of them. The sample lists 450,000 to 500,000 clones, 79% seen once, with approximately 12% in the top ten. This receptor was identified in a woman aged 40-49 years in good health. Some clones in this sample may be carry-over from other donors' samples. The genes are TRBV9 and TRBJ2-2; 15 positions agree with TRBD2. Sequenced sample: PBMCs. The CDR3 region has the DNA TGTGCCAGCAGCGCGACCTTGGGACTAGCGGGAGGACGGACCGGGGAGCTGTTTTTT. This encodes CASSATLGLAGGRTGELFF.